The next 20 T cell receptor beta chains were all read from a single sample in a study of OX40 agonist ivuxolimab in advanced cancers. The method behind the library was the immunoSEQ multiplex PCR assay. Drawn from immuneACCESS, this table holds only the in-frame rearrangements with V and J called that TCRdb kept. Clones are partly lost; checked studies trace under half to an unresolved V gene and leave the rest unexplained. The sample records approximately 79,000 clones, more than 75% of which are singletons. More than 0.5% of the sample is held by the ten biggest clonotypes. The sequencing here drew on CD4+ or CD8+ T cells sorted from blood, taken in a trial of the OX40 agonist ivuxolimab. These receptors were collected from an adult with an advanced solid tumor such as melanoma, head and neck, liver or kidney cancer.

The rearrangement links TRBV19 to TRBJ2-7, with D possibly being TRBD1 (6 bases). The length of the CDR3 is 13 residues. The germline V and J ends were trimmed by 8 bases and 5 bases, with 16 bases remaining between them. CDR1 and CDR2 (germline): LNHDA, SQIVND (reference sequence). This CDR3 reads CASSNRVADEQYF. CDR3 coding DNA: TGTGCCAGTTCGAACAGGGTCGCGGACGAGCAGTACTTC.

Remarks on this clone: Other nucleotide sequences in the sample specify the same CDR3. The V and J genes are TRBV19 and TRBJ1-5; 9 bases align to TRBD1. The CDR3 loop spans 14 amino acids. Germline assignment: CDR1 LNHDA and CDR2 SQIVND (reference sequence). Trimming removed 5 bases from V and 4 bases from J; junction bases left unmatched: 3. The CDR3 here is CASSETGGNQPQHF. The DNA of the CDR3 is TGTGCCAGTAGTGAGACAGGGGGAAATCAGCCCCAGCATTTT.

V is TRBV11-2 and J is TRBJ2-3, with 8 nucleotides matching TRBD2. Germline lookup yields CDR1 SGHAT and CDR2 FQNNGV. J gave up 5 bases and V 3 bases, and 4 bases lay outside the gene matches. The CDR3 covers 14 residues. In nucleotides, the CDR3 is TGTGCCAGCAGCTTCGGACTAGCTGTAGATACGCAGTATTTT. The encoded protein is CASSFGLAVDTQYF. The variable domain in full, with the rest retrieved from reference TRBV11-2 and TRBJ2-3, is EAGVAQSPRYKIIEKRQSVAFWCNPISGHATLYWYQQILGQGPKLLIQFQNNGVVDDSQLPKDRFSAERLKGVDSTLKIQPAKLEDSAVYLCASSFGLAVDTQYFGPGTRLTVL.

This chain links TRBV19 with TRBJ1-1; D is unresolved. V was clipped by 4 bases and J by 3 bases, with 15 bases between them. CDR1 is LNHDA, CDR2 SQIVND, per germline (reference sequence). The CDR3 has 15 residues. This CDR3 reads CASSTLSRGDTEAFF. CDR3 bases: TGTGCCAGTAGTACCCTGTCCCGGGGAGACACTGAAGCTTTCTTT.

In regard to this clone: Other DNA sequences in the same sample also yield this CDR3. V gene TRBV7-2 combines with J gene TRBJ1-5; D might be TRBD1 (5 bases). CDR3 length equals 16 residues. Trimming took off 2 bases at V and 2 bases at J, with 13 bases between the two ends. Germline values: CDR1 SGHTA, CDR2 FQGNSA. DNA of the CDR3: TGTGCCAGCAGCTTAAACTCTCCCAGGGGCAATCAGCCCCAGCATTTT. Its protein product is CASSLNSPRGNQPQHF.

This clone appeared once. V usage is TRBV7-4 and J usage is TRBJ2-1; unclear D gene. Germline loops: CDR1 SGHVT, CDR2 SQSDAQ. This CDR3 contains 10 residues. V was clipped by 6 bases and J by 8 bases, with 5 bases between them. Written as DNA, the CDR3 is TGTGCCAGCAGAATGGATGAGCAGTTCTTC. Protein product: CASRMDEQFF.

Comment on this clone: One end of the junction fails to match germline, which may point to a read error. The chain uses TRBV29-1 and TRBJ2-7, with 8 bases lining up with TRBD1. The CDR3 is 12 residues long. Germline V gene data show CDR1 as SQVTM and CDR2 as ANQGSEA. Written as DNA, the CDR3 is TGTGGTTACAGGGGGGCATTAGGCGAGCAGTACTTC. Protein: CGYRGALGEQYF.

The J gene is TRBJ1-1, the V gene TRBV6-1, with 7 positions matching TRBD1. V dropped 6 bases and J dropped 8; count of bases not matched to a gene: 15. The CDR3 consists of 15 residues. The V gene's germline CDR1 is MNHNS and CDR2 SASEGT. The CDR3 DNA reads TGTGCCAGCAGCCGTACAGGGGAGGTGCGGGAAGAAGCTTTCTTT. Translation: CASSRTGEVREEAFF.

This sequence joins TRBV10-2 and TRBJ2-5; TRBD2 agrees at 8 bases. V was pared by 6 bases and J by 3 bases, with 3 bases of the junction left unmatched. The germline V gene encodes CDR1 WSHSY and CDR2 SAAADI. This CDR3 is built from 13 residues. The CDR3 reads CASRVAGKETQYF. DNA for the CDR3: TGCGCCAGCAGAGTAGCGGGGAAAGAGACCCAGTACTTC.

This CDR3 reads CASSLDQTTYEQYF. The CDR3 DNA sequence: TGTGCCAGCAGCCTGGACCAGACCACCTACGAGCAGTACTTC. The chain links TRBV7-2 to TRBJ2-7; D not resolved. Trimming shortened V by 5 bases and J by 2 bases, and 13 bases separated the two germline ends. CDR1 and CDR2 (germline): SGHTA, FQGNSA. CDR3 length: 14 residues.

The chain combines TRBV5-1 with TRBJ1-1, with TRBD1 as a possible D gene (5 bases). The CDR3 length is 14 residues. The germline V gene encodes CDR1 SGHRS and CDR2 YFSETQ. The V end was cut by 3 bases, the J end by 4 bases, with 13 bases between. CDR3 DNA sequence: TGCGCCAGCAGCTCGGGACCCCAGGGCACTGAAGCTTTCTTT. This gives the protein CASSSGPQGTEAFF.

This sequence joins TRBV7-2 and TRBJ2-4; 11 bases map to TRBD2. This CDR3 is 15 amino acids long. J lost 6 bases, V lost 9 bases, and 10 bases had no gene match. Per the germline V gene, CDR1 is SGHTA and CDR2 is FQGNSA. CDR3 loop: CASSIGLAGGNIQYF. In DNA form, the CDR3 reads TGTGCCAGTTCGATAGGGCTAGCGGGAGGAAACATTCAGTACTTC.

In DNA, the CDR3 is TGTGCCAGCAATGCTAACTATGGCTACACCTTC. This codes for CASNANYGYTF. This chain connects TRBV28 to TRBJ1-2; D remains ambiguous. Germline-derived CDR1 and CDR2 are MDHEN and SYDVKM. Trimming shortened V by 7 bases and J by 0 bases, and 3 bases separated the two germline ends. The CDR3 spans 11 residues.

The chain combines TRBV7-9 with TRBJ2-3, with D unclear. CDR3 length equals 15 residues. CDR1 is SEHNR, CDR2 FQNEAQ, per germline (reference sequence). Deletions cut 0 bases from V and 2 bases from J, with 9 bases between. This chain's CDR3 is CASSLATSATDTQYF. Written as DNA, the CDR3 is TGTGCCAGCAGCTTAGCGACGTCGGCCACAGATACGCAGTATTTT.

The chain carries TRBV11-2 and TRBJ1-3, with D unresolved. From germline, CDR1 is SGHAT and CDR2 FQNNGV. With 0 bases removed from V and 0 bases from J, the gap between germline ends came to 6 bases. CDR3 length equals 15 residues. The CDR3 coding sequence is TGTGCCAGCAGCTTAGACCGATACTCTGGAAACACCATATATTTT. This translates into CASSLDRYSGNTIYF.

Here the CDR3 reads CASSSPDGYGYTF. CDR3 bases: TGTGCCAGCAGCTCCCCCGACGGCTATGGCTACACCTTC. This chain joins TRBV7-8 and TRBJ1-2; D is unresolved. The CDR3 runs 13 residues. Germline-derived CDR1 and CDR2 are SGHVS and FQNEAQ. The germline V and J ends were trimmed by 4 bases and 4 bases, with 10 bases remaining between them.

V and J are TRBV5-4 and TRBJ2-5, with TRBD2 matching over 10 bases. J was trimmed by 4 bases and V by 3 bases; bases with no gene match: 9. CDR1 and CDR2 (germline): SGHNT, YYREEE (reference sequence). The CDR3 loop spans 16 amino acids. CDR3 DNA sequence: TGTGCCAGCAGCTATGCACTAGCGGGGAGTAGAGAGACCCAGTACTTC. Amino acid sequence: CASSYALAGSRETQYF.

This CDR3 is CASSPQGISGNTIYF. The CDR3 DNA is TGTGCCAGCTCACCTCAGGGGATATCTGGAAACACCATATATTTT. The rearrangement uses TRBV18 and TRBJ1-3, with D possibly matching TRBD1 (6 bases). V was cut by 3 bases and J by 1 base, with 10 bases left in between. The germline gives CDR1 KGHSH, CDR2 LQKENI. The CDR3 covers 15 residues.

The V gene is TRBV5-1, the J gene TRBJ2-3; TRBD2 is a possible D gene (5 bases). Germline loops: CDR1 SGHRS, CDR2 YFSETQ. The CDR3 consists of 15 residues. V lost 0 bases and J lost 0, with 8 bases in between. The CDR3, as DNA: TGCGCCAGCAGCTTGGGGACTCCAAGCACAGATACGCAGTATTTT. This sequence encodes CASSLGTPSTDTQYF.

The chain employs TRBV9 and TRBJ2-6; either TRBD1 or TRBD2 may supply D (5 bases each). V lost 4 bases and J 4 bases, leaving 12 bases between the germline ends. This CDR3 has 15 residues. Looked up from germline, CDR1 is SGDLS and CDR2 is YYNGEE. CDR3 bases: TGTGCCAGCAGCCCCCGGGGCTCGGGGGCCAACGTCCTGACTTTC. This gives the protein CASSPRGSGANVLTF.